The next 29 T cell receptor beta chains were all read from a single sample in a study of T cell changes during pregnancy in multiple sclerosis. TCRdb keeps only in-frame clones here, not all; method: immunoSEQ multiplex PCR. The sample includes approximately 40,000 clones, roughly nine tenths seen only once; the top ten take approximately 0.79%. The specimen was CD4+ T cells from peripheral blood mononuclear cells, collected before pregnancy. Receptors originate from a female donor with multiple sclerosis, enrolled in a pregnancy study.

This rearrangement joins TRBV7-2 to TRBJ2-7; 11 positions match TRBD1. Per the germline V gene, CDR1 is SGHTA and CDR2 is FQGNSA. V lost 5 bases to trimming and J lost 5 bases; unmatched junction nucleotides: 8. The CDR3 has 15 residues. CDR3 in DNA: TGTGCCAGCAGCCCAGTAGGGGACAGGGGGAACGAGCAGTACTTC. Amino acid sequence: CASSPVGDRGNEQYF. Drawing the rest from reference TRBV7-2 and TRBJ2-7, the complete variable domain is GAGVSQSPSNKVTEKGKDVELRCDPISGHTALYWYRQSLGQGLEFLIYFQGNSAPDKSGLPSDRFSAERTGGSVSTLTIQRTQQEDSAVYLCASSPVGDRGNEQYFGPGTRLTVT.

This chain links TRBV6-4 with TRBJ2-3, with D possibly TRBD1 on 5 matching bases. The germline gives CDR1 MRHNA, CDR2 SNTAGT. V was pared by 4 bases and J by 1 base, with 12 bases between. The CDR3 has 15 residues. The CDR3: CASSARGLGTDTQYF. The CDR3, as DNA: TGTGCCAGCAGTGCAAGGGGTTTGGGCACAGATACGCAGTATTTT.

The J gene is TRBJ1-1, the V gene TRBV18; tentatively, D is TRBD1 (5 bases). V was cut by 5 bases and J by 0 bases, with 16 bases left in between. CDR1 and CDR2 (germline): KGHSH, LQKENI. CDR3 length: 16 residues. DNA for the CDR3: TGTGCCAGCTCAAAAATTTCAGGGAATATGAACACTGAAGCTTTCTTT. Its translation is CASSKISGNMNTEAFF.

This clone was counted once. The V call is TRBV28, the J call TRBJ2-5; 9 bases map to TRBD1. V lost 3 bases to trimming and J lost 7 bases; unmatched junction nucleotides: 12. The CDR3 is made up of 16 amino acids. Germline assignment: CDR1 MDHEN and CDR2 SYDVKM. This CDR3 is CASSFGGTGRAGTQYF. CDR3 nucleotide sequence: TGTGCCAGCAGTTTCGGAGGGACAGGGAGGGCTGGGACCCAGTACTTC.

The CDR3 bases are TGTGCCAGCAGCGTAGGGGCGGGAGCGGGAGATACGCAGTATTTT. Protein product: CASSVGAGAGDTQYF. The chain employs TRBV9 and TRBJ2-3; 7 nucleotides line up with TRBD2. The CDR3 loop spans 15 amino acids. Germline V lookup: CDR1 SGDLS, CDR2 YYNGEE. V shed 0 bases, J shed 5 bases, and the junction held 6 bases outside the gene matches.

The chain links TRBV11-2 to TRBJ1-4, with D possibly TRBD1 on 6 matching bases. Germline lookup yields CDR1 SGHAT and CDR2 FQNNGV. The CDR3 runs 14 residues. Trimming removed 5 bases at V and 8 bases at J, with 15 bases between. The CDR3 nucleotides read TGTGCCAGCAGCACCCGGGGGGCCAACGAAAAACTGTTTTTT. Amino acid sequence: CASSTRGANEKLFF.

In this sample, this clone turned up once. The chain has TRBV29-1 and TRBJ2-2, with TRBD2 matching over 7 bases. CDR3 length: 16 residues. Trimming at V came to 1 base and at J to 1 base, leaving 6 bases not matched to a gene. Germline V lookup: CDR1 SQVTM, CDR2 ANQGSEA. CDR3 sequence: CSVEGGLGVNTGELFF. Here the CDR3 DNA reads TGCAGCGTTGAAGGAGGACTAGGGGTGAACACCGGGGAGCTGTTTTTT.

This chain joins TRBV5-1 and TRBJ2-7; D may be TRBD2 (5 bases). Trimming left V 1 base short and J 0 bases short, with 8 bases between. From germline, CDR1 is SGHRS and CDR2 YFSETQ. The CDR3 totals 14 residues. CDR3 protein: CASSLSGSSYEQYF. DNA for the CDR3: TGCGCCAGCAGCTTGTCGGGGTCCTCCTACGAGCAGTACTTC. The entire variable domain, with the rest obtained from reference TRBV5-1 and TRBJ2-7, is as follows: KAGVTQTPRYLIKTRGQQVTLSCSPISGHRSVSWYQQTPGQGLQFLFEYFSETQRNKGNFPGRFSGRQFSNSRSEMNVSTLELGDSALYLCASSLSGSSYEQYFGPGTRLTVT.

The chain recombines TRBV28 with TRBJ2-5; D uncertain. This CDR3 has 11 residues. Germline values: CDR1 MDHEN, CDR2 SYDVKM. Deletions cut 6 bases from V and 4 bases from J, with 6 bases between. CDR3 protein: CASRTSETQYF. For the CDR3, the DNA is TGTGCCAGCAGGACTTCAGAGACCCAGTACTTC.

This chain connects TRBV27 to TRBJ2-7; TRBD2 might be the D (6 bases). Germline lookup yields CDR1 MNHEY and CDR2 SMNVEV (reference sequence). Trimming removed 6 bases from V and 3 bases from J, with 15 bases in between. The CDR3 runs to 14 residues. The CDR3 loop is CASSLGLRNYEQYF. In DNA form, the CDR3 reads TGTGCCAGCAGCCTGGGACTTCGGAACTACGAGCAGTACTTC.

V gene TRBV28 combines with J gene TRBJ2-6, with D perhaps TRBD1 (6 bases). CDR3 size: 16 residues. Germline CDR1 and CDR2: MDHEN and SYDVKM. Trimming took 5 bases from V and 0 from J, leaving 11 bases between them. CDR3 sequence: CASSASTGSGANVLTF. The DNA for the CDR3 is TGTGCCAGCAGTGCCTCGACAGGCTCTGGGGCCAACGTCCTGACTTTC.

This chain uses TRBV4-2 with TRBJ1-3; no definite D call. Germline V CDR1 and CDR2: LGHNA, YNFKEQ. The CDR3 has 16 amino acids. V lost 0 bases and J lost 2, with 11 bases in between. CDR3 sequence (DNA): TGTGCCAGCAGCCAAGATCTTGCCGGGACTGGAAACACCATATATTTT. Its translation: CASSQDLAGTGNTIYF.

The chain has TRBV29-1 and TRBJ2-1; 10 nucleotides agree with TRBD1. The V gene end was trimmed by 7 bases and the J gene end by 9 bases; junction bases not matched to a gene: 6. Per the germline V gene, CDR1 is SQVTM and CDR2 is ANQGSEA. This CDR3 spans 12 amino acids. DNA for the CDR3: TGCAGCGCCTTGGGGACAGGGGCTGAGCAGTTCTTC. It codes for CSALGTGAEQFF.

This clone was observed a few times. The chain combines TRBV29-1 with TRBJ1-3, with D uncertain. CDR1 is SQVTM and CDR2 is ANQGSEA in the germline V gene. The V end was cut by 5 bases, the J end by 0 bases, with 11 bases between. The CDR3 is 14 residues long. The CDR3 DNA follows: TGCAGCGTTACCCCCCACAGCTCTGGAAACACCATATATTTT. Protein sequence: CSVTPHSSGNTIYF.

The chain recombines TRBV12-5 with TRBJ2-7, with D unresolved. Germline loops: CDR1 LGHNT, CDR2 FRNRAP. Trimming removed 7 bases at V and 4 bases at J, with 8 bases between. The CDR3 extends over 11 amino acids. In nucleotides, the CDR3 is TGTGCTAGTGCCCACAAATACGAGCAGTACTTC. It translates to CASAHKYEQYF.

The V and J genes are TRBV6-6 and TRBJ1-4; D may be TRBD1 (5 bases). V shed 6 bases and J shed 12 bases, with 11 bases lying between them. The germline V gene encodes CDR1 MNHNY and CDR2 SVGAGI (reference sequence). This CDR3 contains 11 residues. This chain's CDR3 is CASSTVGELFF. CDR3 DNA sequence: TGTGCCAGCAGCACAGTAGGGGAACTGTTTTTT.

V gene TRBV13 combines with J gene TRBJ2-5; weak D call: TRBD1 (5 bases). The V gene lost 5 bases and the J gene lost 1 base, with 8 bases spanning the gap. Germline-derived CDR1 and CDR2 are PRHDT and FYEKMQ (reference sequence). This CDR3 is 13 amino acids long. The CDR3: CASSDDSQETQYF. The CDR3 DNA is TGTGCCAGCAGCGATGACAGCCAAGAGACCCAGTACTTC.

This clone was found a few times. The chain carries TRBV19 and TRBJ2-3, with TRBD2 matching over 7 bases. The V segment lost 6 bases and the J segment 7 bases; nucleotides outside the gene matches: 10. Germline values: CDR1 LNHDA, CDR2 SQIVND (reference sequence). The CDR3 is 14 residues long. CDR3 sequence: CASRTSENSNTQYF. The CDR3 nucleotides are TGTGCCAGTAGAACTAGCGAAAATAGCAATACGCAGTATTTT.

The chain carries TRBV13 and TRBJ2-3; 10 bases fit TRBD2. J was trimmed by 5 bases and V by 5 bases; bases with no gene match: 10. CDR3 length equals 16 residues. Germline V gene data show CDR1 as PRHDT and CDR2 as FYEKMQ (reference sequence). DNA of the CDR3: TGTGCCAGCAGCCATAGGACTAGCGGCATACTAGATACGCAGTATTTT. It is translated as CASSHRTSGILDTQYF.

The CDR3, as DNA: TGCGCCAGCAGGGAGAGCTCTGGAAACACCATATATTTT. Residues: CASRESSGNTIYF. The V and J genes are TRBV5-1 and TRBJ1-3; D gene uncertain. In germline, CDR1 is SGHRS, CDR2 YFSETQ. V was clipped by 5 bases and J by 0 bases, with 6 bases between them. The CDR3 contains 13 residues. The complete variable domain, with remaining parts taken from reference TRBV5-1 and TRBJ1-3, reads KAGVTQTPRYLIKTRGQQVTLSCSPISGHRSVSWYQQTPGQGLQFLFEYFSETQRNKGNFPGRFSGRQFSNSRSEMNVSTLELGDSALYLCASRESSGNTIYFGEGSWLTVV.

The DNA for the CDR3 is TGTGCCTGGAGTGCAGGGGGCTGGGGCTACACCTTC. Its protein is CAWSAGGWGYTF. The chain is built from TRBV30 and TRBJ1-2; 8 bases are a match to TRBD1. Unmatched junction bases numbered 3, after V lost 1 base and J lost 8 bases. Germline-derived CDR1 and CDR2 are GTSNPN and SVGIG (reference sequence). The CDR3 runs 12 residues. Together with reference TRBV30 and TRBJ1-2, the CDR3 gives the full variable domain: SQTIHQWPATLVQPVGSPLSLECTVEGTSNPNLYWYRQAAGRGLQLLFYSVGIGQISSEVPQNLSASRPQDRQFILSSKKLLLSDSGFYLCAWSAGGWGYTFGSGTRLTVV.

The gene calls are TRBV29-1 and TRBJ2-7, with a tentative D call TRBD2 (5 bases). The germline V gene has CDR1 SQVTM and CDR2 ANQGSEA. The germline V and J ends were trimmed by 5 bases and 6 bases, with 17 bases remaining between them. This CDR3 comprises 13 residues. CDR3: CSVYLGIWGEQYF. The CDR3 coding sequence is TGCAGCGTTTATCTCGGGATATGGGGCGAGCAGTACTTC.

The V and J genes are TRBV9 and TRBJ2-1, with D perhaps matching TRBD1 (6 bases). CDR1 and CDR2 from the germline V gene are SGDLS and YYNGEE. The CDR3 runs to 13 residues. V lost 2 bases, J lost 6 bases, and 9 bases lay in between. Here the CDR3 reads CASSVTGPNEQFF. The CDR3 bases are TGTGCCAGCAGCGTTACAGGGCCCAATGAGCAGTTCTTC.

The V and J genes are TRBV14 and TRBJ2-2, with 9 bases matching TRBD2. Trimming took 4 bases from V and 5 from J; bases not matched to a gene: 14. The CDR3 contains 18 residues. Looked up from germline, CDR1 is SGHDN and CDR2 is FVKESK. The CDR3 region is CASSLPALAGVGTGELFF. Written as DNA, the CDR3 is TGTGCCAGCAGCCTCCCCGCGTTAGCGGGAGTAGGGACCGGGGAGCTGTTTTTT.

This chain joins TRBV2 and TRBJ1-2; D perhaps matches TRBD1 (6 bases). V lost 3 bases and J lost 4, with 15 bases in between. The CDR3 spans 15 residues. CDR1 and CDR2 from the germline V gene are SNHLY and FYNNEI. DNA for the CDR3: TGTGCCAGCAGTGAGGAACAGGGACTAGGCTATGGCTACACCTTC. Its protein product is CASSEEQGLGYGYTF.

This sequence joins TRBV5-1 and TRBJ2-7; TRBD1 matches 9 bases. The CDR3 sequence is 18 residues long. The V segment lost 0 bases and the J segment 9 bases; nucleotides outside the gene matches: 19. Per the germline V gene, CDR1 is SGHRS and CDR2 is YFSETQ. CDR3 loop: CASSLGLFNRDRDVGQYF. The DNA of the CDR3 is TGCGCCAGCAGCTTGGGGCTCTTTAACCGGGACAGGGACGTCGGGCAGTACTTC.

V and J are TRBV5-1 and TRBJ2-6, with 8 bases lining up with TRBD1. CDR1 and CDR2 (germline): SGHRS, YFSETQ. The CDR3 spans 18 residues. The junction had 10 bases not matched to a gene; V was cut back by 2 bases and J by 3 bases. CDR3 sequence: CASSLNPQGAHGANVLTF. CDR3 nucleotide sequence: TGCGCCAGCAGCTTAAACCCCCAGGGGGCGCATGGGGCCAACGTCCTGACTTTC. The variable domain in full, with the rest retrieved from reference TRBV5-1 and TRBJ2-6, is KAGVTQTPRYLIKTRGQQVTLSCSPISGHRSVSWYQQTPGQGLQFLFEYFSETQRNKGNFPGRFSGRQFSNSRSEMNVSTLELGDSALYLCASSLNPQGAHGANVLTFGAGSRLTVL.

The CDR3 is CASSTTWTGETQYF. Written as DNA, the CDR3 is TGTGCCAGCAGCACAACTTGGACAGGAGAGACCCAGTACTTC. The genes are TRBV6-5 and TRBJ2-5; 7 bases agree with TRBD1. The CDR3 totals 14 residues. Germline lookup yields CDR1 MNHEY and CDR2 SVGAGI. Trimming took 6 bases from V and 4 from J; bases not matched to a gene: 8.

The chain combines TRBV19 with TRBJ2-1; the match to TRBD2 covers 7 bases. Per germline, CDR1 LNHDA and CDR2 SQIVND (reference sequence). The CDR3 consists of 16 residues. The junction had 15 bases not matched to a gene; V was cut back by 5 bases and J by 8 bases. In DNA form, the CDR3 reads TGTGCCAGTAGTCCCCTCAGGACTAGAGGTGAAGATGAGCAGTTCTTC. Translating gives CASSPLRTRGEDEQFF. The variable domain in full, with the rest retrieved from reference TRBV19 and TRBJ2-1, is DGGITQSPKYLFRKEGQNVTLSCEQNLNHDAMYWYRQDPGQGLRLIYYSQIVNDFQKGDIAEGYSVSREKKESFPLTVTSAQKNPTAFYLCASSPLRTRGEDEQFFGPGTRLTVL.